Each of the 27 T cell receptor beta chains below was sequenced from the same sample in a study of T cell clonality in common variable immunodeficiency. TCRdb's table, derived via immunoSEQ multiplex PCR, lists solely in-frame clones and lacks some. The sample contains tens of thousands of clones, none occurring once; approximately 2% lies in the top ten. Sequenced: peripheral blood mononuclear cells. These TCRs come from a person aged 18 to 70 in good health.

Ten or more counts support this clone. The sequence runs out 3 residues before the end of the CDR3; the remainder is reconstructed from the germline J gene. This chain uses TRBV5-1 with TRBJ1-1; 7 nucleotides match TRBD1. The CDR3 runs 15 residues. The junction had 6 bases not matched to a gene; V was cut back by 0 bases and J by 4 bases. The germline gives CDR1 SGHRS, CDR2 YFSETQ. This CDR3 reads CASSLGPRGSTEAFF. Partial CDR3 DNA: TGCGCCAGCAGCTTGGGACCCAGGGGGAGCACTGAA.

This clone occurred many times. The CDR3 goes on 3 residues after the read ends, and that part is filled in from the germline J gene. The chain uses TRBV5-1 and TRBJ2-5, with D tentatively TRBD1 (5 bases). Germline-derived CDR1 and CDR2 are SGHRS and YFSETQ. Trimming shortened V by 0 bases and J by 2 bases, and 8 bases separated the two germline ends. The CDR3 runs 14 residues. The CDR3 loop is CASSLATVQETQYF. The CDR3 DNA, read in part, is TGCGCCAGCAGCTTGGCGACAGTTCAAGAGACC.

At least ten counts were recorded for this clone. The read ends 3 residues shy of where the CDR3 ends; the end is completed using the germline J gene. The chain combines TRBV7-3 with TRBJ2-1; TRBD2 aligns across 10 bases. Germline loops: CDR1 SGHTA, CDR2 FQGTGA. The CDR3 runs to 14 residues. V shed 4 bases and J 6 bases; nucleotides not matched to a gene: 3. The CDR3 DNA, read in part, is TGTGCCAGCAGCTCGGGGACTAGCGTCAATGAG. It encodes CASSSGTSVNE. Given in full, the CDR3 is CASSSGTSVNEQFF. Complete variable domain (other parts from reference TRBV7-3 and TRBJ2-1): GAGVSQTPSNKVTEKGKYVELRCDPISGHTALYWYRQSLGQGPEFLIYFQGTGAADDSGLPNDRFFAVRPEGSVSTLKIQRTERGDSAVYLCASSSGTSVNEQFFGPGTRLTVL.

This clone has more than one count but fewer than ten. A much larger clone lies a single base off, so this may be a read error. Read sequence stops 3 residues before the CDR3 end, and the germline J gene provides the missing end. The rearrangement uses TRBV30 and TRBJ1-4; 9 positions match TRBD1. The CDR3 runs 14 residues. Looked up from germline, CDR1 is GTSNPN and CDR2 is SVGIG (reference sequence). The DNA read from the CDR3 is TGTGCCTGGAGTGCGGGACAGGGAGATTCACCA. Protein product: CAWSAGQGDSP. The complete CDR3 protein is CAWSAGQGDSPLFF.

This clone was found many times. Read data end 3 residues before the CDR3 end; the end is taken from the germline J gene. The chain uses TRBV19 and TRBJ2-1; TRBD1 matches at 7 bases. Germline V gene sequence: CDR1 LNHDA, CDR2 SQIVND (reference sequence). The CDR3 is 16 amino acids. V lost 1 base, J lost 8 bases, and 11 bases stayed unmatched. The DNA read from the CDR3 is TGTGCCAGTAGTATAGCTCCCGGGACAGTAGTGTATGAG. Its protein product is CASSIAPGTVVYE. The whole CDR3 reads CASSIAPGTVVYEQFF. Full variable domain (remainder filled in from reference TRBV19 and TRBJ2-1): DGGITQSPKYLFRKEGQNVTLSCEQNLNHDAMYWYRQDPGQGLRLIYYSQIVNDFQKGDIAEGYSVSREKKESFPLTVTSAQKNPTAFYLCASSIAPGTVVYEQFFGPGTRLTVL.

This clone showed up many times. With the read ending 3 residues before the CDR3 end, the germline J gene is used to fill in that end. The gene calls are TRBV20-1 and TRBJ2-3, with a tentative D call TRBD2 (6 bases). CDR1 DFQATT and CDR2 SNEGSKA come from the germline V gene (reference sequence). V lost 2 bases to trimming and J lost 3 bases, with 15 bases between them. The CDR3 is 15 residues long. The chain's CDR3 is CSARIRRGATDTQYF. The DNA read from the CDR3 is TGCAGTGCTAGAATACGGCGGGGCGCGACAGATACG.

This clone was counted many times. The junction does not match germline at one end; this may be a read error. The sequenced fragment ends 3 residues before the CDR3 boundary, so the rest is inferred from the germline J gene. V is TRBV19 and J is TRBJ2-1; 13 bases map to TRBD2. In germline, CDR1 is LNHDA, CDR2 SQIVND (reference sequence). CDR3 length equals 17 residues. The chain's CDR3 is CASSIGTSGESYNEQFF. The DNA read from the CDR3 is TGTGCCAGTAGCATAGGGACTAGCGGGGAGTCCTACAATGAG. Based on the CDR3 plus reference TRBV19 and TRBJ2-1, the full variable domain is DGGITQSPKYLFRKEGQNVTLSCEQNLNHDAMYWYRQDPGQGLRLIYYSQIVNDFQKGDIAEGYSVSREKKESFPLTVTSAQKNPTAFYLCASSIGTSGESYNEQFFGPGTRLTVL.

This clone was seen many times. The read stops 3 residues short of the end of the CDR3; the missing end is completed from the germline J gene. The V and J genes are TRBV5-1 and TRBJ2-1; 9 bases agree with TRBD2. Per germline, CDR1 SGHRS and CDR2 YFSETQ. J was trimmed by 9 bases and V by 1 base; bases with no gene match: 5. The CDR3 totals 14 residues. This CDR3 reads CASSLSGGSLEQFF. Incomplete CDR3 DNA: TGCGCCAGCAGCTTGAGCGGGGGGTCACTTGAG.

In its sample, this clone was seen many times. The read ends 3 residues shy of where the CDR3 ends; the end is completed using the germline J gene. The J gene is TRBJ1-5, the V gene TRBV20-1, with 7 bases lining up with TRBD1. CDR1 and CDR2 from the germline V gene are DFQATT and SNEGSKA (reference sequence). This CDR3 has 15 amino acids. V shed 0 bases, J shed 4 bases, and the junction held 6 bases outside the gene matches. The CDR3 reads CSARDVGQANQPQHF. The covered CDR3 bases are TGCAGTGCTAGAGATGTAGGACAGGCAAATCAGCCC.

This clone was found many times. The CDR3 goes on 3 residues after the read ends, and that part is filled in from the germline J gene. The chain carries TRBV19 and TRBJ1-5; a weak D match, TRBD1 (5 bases). CDR1 and CDR2 (germline): LNHDA, SQIVND (reference sequence). Trimming took off 4 bases at V and 3 bases at J, with 10 bases between the two ends. The CDR3 has 14 residues. Incomplete CDR3 DNA: TGTGCCAGTAGTACTACAGGTTTCAATCAGCCC. It specifies CASSTTGFNQP. The whole CDR3 region reads CASSTTGFNQPQHF.

This clone has at least ten counts. Read sequence stops 3 residues before the CDR3 end, and the germline J gene provides the missing end. The chain is built from TRBV5-6 and TRBJ2-3, with 7 bases fitting TRBD2. Losses at the gene ends were 4 bases for V and 2 bases for J; bases not matched to a gene: 7. This CDR3 region has 15 residues. Per the germline V gene, CDR1 is SGHDT and CDR2 is YYEEEE. The CDR3 DNA, read in part, is TGTGCCAGCAGCCCCTTAGCGGGTTCCACAGATACG. Its translation is CASSPLAGSTDT. The whole CDR3 protein reads CASSPLAGSTDTQYF. The complete variable domain, with remaining parts taken from reference TRBV5-6 and TRBJ2-3, reads DAGVTQSPTHLIKTRGQQVTLRCSPKSGHDTVSWYQQALGQGPQFIFQYYEEEERQRGNFPDRFSGHQFPNYSSELNVNALLLGDSALYLCASSPLAGSTDTQYFGPGTRLTVL.

Ten or more counts support this clone. The read stops 3 residues short of the end of the CDR3; the missing end is completed from the germline J gene. The chain recombines TRBV7-9 with TRBJ2-1; 7 bases align to TRBD2. J was trimmed by 0 bases and V by 5 bases; bases with no gene match: 4. This CDR3 has 15 residues. Germline-derived CDR1 and CDR2 are SEHNR and FQNEAQ (reference sequence). CDR3 in amino acids: CASSISSGSYNEQFF. The CDR3 DNA, read in part, is TGTGCCAGCAGCATCTCTAGCGGCTCCTACAATGAG.

This clone was observed many times. The read finishes 3 residues shy of the CDR3 end, and the germline J gene is used to complete it. V gene TRBV7-3 combines with J gene TRBJ2-1, with 8 bases fitting TRBD1. V dropped 5 bases and J dropped 9; count of bases not matched to a gene: 9. The CDR3 has 14 residues. The germline V gene encodes CDR1 SGHTA and CDR2 FQGTGA. Partial CDR3 DNA: TGTGCCAGCAGCCCCCAGGGGGCTCGGAGTGAG. Protein: CASSPQGARSE. The whole CDR3 reads CASSPQGARSEQFF.

In this sample, this clone turned up many times. Read coverage stops 3 residues before the CDR3 terminus; the germline J gene supplies the remainder. The rearrangement joins TRBV6-1 to TRBJ2-7, with a weak D call TRBD1 (6 bases). V lost 4 bases to trimming and J lost 3 bases, with 13 bases between them. Per germline, CDR1 MNHNS and CDR2 SASEGT. The CDR3 runs to 14 residues. The CDR3 spells CASSAPGVGYEQYF. The CDR3 bases that were read are TGTGCCAGCAGTGCCCCAGGGGTGGGCTACGAG.

This clone was found many times. The CDR3 extends 3 residues past the end of the read, so its final part is completed from the germline J gene. The J gene is TRBJ1-1, the V gene TRBV18, with 7 nucleotides matching TRBD1. Unmatched junction bases numbered 6, after V lost 2 bases and J lost 3 bases. CDR1 is KGHSH, CDR2 LQKENI, per germline. The CDR3 loop spans 15 amino acids. The covered CDR3 bases are TGTGCCAGCTCACCAAAAGGCAGGGGGGACACTGAA. Protein: CASSPKGRGDTE. The complete CDR3 sequence is CASSPKGRGDTEAFF.

This clone showed up many times. The sequenced fragment ends 3 residues before the CDR3 boundary, so the rest is inferred from the germline J gene. This chain links TRBV10-1 with TRBJ1-1; D uncertain. This CDR3 is built from 11 residues. Deletions cut 8 bases from V and 0 bases from J, with 4 bases between. Germline V gene sequence: CDR1 WNHNN, CDR2 SYGVQD (reference sequence). The CDR3 reads CASSMNTEAFF. CDR3 DNA, as far as it was read: TGCGCCAGCTCAATGAACACTGAA.

This clone occurred many times. The read ends 3 residues early relative to the CDR3; the germline J gene fills the gap. The rearrangement uses TRBV20-1 and TRBJ2-7, with TRBD1 matching 9 bases. J gave up 6 bases and V 5 bases, and 8 bases lay outside the gene matches. Per the germline V gene, CDR1 is DFQATT and CDR2 is SNEGSKA (reference sequence). The CDR3 is 13 residues long. The CDR3 sequence: CSAQAQQGAEQYF. The part of the CDR3 DNA that was read is TGCAGTGCTCAAGCCCAACAGGGGGCCGAG.

As concerns this clone: The sequenced fragment ends 3 residues before the CDR3 boundary, so the rest is inferred from the germline J gene. The chain combines TRBV7-9 with TRBJ1-4; 10 bases match TRBD1. J gave up 8 bases and V 5 bases, and 8 bases lay outside the gene matches. The CDR3 is made up of 15 amino acids. Germline V CDR1 and CDR2: SEHNR, FQNEAQ (reference sequence). The CDR3 bases that were read are TGTGCCAGCAGCACGACAGGGGGCGAAGGGGAAAAA. It encodes CASSTTGGEGEK. The CDR3, in full, reads CASSTTGGEGEKLFF. Based on the CDR3 plus reference TRBV7-9 and TRBJ1-4, the full variable domain is DTGVSQNPRHKITKRGQNVTFRCDPISEHNRLYWYRQTLGQGPEFLTYFQNEAQLEKSRLLSDRFSAERPKGSFSTLEIQRTEQGDSAMYLCASSTTGGEGEKLFFGSGTQLSVL.

This clone was recorded many times. The CDR3 extends 3 residues past the end of the read, so its final part is completed from the germline J gene. V usage is TRBV5-1 and J usage is TRBJ2-3; D is perhaps TRBD1 (6 bases). This CDR3 has 15 residues. CDR1 and CDR2 (germline): SGHRS, YFSETQ. Deletions cut 0 bases from V and 2 bases from J, with 10 bases between. The CDR3: CASSLGGQYTDTQYF. The DNA read from the CDR3 is TGCGCCAGCAGCTTGGGAGGACAGTACACAGATACG.

This clone appeared a few times. Here the CDR3 reads CASSPPLAGGGTGELFF. The sequenced CDR3 bases are TGTGCCAGCTCACCACCCCTAGCGGGAGGGGGCACCGGGGAG. The V and J genes are TRBV18 and TRBJ2-2, with 12 bases lining up with TRBD2. The read terminates 3 residues before the CDR3 end, so the remaining end is supplied by the germline J gene. Losses at the gene ends were 0 bases for V and 4 bases for J; bases not matched to a gene: 3. This CDR3 has 17 amino acids. CDR1 and CDR2 (germline): KGHSH, LQKENI.

This clone showed up many times. The read ends 3 residues before the CDR3 terminus; that terminus is restored from the germline J gene. The chain links TRBV7-2 to TRBJ1-1; possible D gene TRBD1, 5 bases. The CDR3 consists of 14 residues. Germline V CDR1 and CDR2: SGHTA, FQGNSA. V gave up 3 bases and J gave up 0 bases, with 8 bases separating them. CDR3 DNA, as far as it was read: TGTGCCAGCAGCTTGGGAGGGGTGAACACTGAA. Amino acid sequence: CASSLGGVNTE. The whole CDR3 is CASSLGGVNTEAFF.

This clone was picked up many times. The read terminates 3 residues ahead of where the CDR3 ends, so the germline J gene completes it. The chain is built from TRBV7-2 and TRBJ1-3; 7 nucleotides match TRBD1. CDR1 and CDR2 (germline): SGHTA, FQGNSA. The ends lost 3 bases at V and 1 base at J; junction bases unmatched: 3. This CDR3 region has 15 residues. The CDR3 sequence is CASSFLTGSGNTIYF. The sequenced part of the CDR3 DNA is TGTGCCAGCAGCTTCTTGACAGGGTCTGGAAACACC.

In the case of this clone: Sequencing ends 3 residues short of the CDR3 end; the germline J gene provides the rest. V gene TRBV19 combines with J gene TRBJ2-4; 8 bases agree with TRBD1. Germline CDR1 is LNHDA and CDR2 is SQIVND (reference sequence). The CDR3 has 13 amino acids. The CDR3 loop reads CASSGQGSYGQYF. CDR3 bases read: TGTGCCAGTAGCGGACAGGGTAGCTATGGT.

This clone was found many times. The read halts 3 residues ahead of the CDR3 end, with the missing end drawn from the germline J gene. The V call is TRBV30, the J call TRBJ2-1, with TRBD2 identical over 10 bases. This CDR3 has 16 residues. Germline V gene data show CDR1 as GTSNPN and CDR2 as SVGIG (reference sequence). With V trimmed by 1 base and J by 6 bases, 9 bases remained unmatched. The CDR3 sequence is CAWSGRTSGIRNEQFF. The CDR3 DNA, read in part, is TGTGCCTGGAGTGGAAGGACTAGCGGCATTCGCAATGAG.

This clone was seen many times. With the read ending 3 residues before the CDR3 end, the germline J gene is used to fill in that end. This sequence joins TRBV28 and TRBJ2-7; perhaps TRBD1 as D (5 bases). CDR3 size: 14 residues. Germline V gene sequence: CDR1 MDHEN, CDR2 SYDVKM. V was trimmed by 6 bases and J by 0 bases, leaving 12 bases between them. CDR3 region: CASRVGAFSYEQYF. The CDR3 bases that were read are TGTGCCAGCAGGGTAGGGGCCTTCTCCTACGAG.

Turning to this clone: The CDR3 end falls 3 residues outside the read, so it is completed with the germline J gene. The V call is TRBV7-9, the J call TRBJ1-2; 7 positions agree with TRBD1. Germline CDR1 reads SEHNR; CDR2 reads FQNEAQ (reference sequence). The CDR3 is 15 residues long. The CDR3 bases that were read are TGTGCCAGCAGCTTAGCAGGGACAGATTCCTACGAC. It specifies CASSLAGTDSYD. The full-length CDR3 reads as CASSLAGTDSYDYTF.

Comments on this clone: The CDR3 goes on 3 residues after the read ends, and that part is filled in from the germline J gene. The chain is built from TRBV10-2 and TRBJ1-1; TRBD1 matches at 7 bases. Unmatched junction bases numbered 4, after V lost 5 bases and J lost 1 base. This CDR3 is built from 14 residues. Germline V lookup: CDR1 WSHSY, CDR2 SAAADI. The CDR3 DNA, read in part, is TGCGCCAGCAGTAGGGGACAGTCGAACACTGAA. Its protein is CASSRGQSNTE. The whole CDR3 reads CASSRGQSNTEAFF.